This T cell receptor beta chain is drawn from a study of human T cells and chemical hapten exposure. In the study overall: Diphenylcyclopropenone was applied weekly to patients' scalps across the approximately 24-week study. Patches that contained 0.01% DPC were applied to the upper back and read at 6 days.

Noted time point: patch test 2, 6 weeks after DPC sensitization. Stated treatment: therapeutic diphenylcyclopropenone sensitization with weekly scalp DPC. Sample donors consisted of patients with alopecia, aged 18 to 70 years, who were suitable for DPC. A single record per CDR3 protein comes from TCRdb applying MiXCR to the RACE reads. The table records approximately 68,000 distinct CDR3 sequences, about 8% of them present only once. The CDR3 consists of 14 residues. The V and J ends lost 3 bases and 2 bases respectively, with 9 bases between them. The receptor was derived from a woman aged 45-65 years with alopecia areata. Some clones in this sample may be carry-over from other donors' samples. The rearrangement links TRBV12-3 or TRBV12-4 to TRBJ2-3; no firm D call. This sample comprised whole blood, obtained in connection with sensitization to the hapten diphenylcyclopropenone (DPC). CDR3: CASSFGTYTDTQYF. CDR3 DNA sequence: TGTGCCAGCAGTTTCGGCACCTACACAGATACGCAGTATTTT.